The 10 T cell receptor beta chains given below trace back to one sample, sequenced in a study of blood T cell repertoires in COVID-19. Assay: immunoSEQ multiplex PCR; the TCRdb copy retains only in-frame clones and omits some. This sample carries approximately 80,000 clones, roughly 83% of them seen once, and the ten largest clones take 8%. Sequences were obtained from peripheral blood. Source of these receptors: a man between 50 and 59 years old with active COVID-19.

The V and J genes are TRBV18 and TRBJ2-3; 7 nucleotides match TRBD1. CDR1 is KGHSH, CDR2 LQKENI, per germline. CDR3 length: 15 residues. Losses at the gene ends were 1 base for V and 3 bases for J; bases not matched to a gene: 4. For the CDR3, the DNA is TGTGCCAGCTCACCACAGGGGGCAGGAACAGATACGCAGTATTTT. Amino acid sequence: CASSPQGAGTDTQYF.

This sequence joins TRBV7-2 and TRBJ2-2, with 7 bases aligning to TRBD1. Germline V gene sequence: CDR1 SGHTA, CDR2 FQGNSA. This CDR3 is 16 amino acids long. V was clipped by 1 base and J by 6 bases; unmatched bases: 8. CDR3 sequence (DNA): TGTGCCAGCAGCTTAGGGGCCCTGAGGGGGCCCGGGGAGCTGTTTTTT. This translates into CASSLGALRGPGELFF.

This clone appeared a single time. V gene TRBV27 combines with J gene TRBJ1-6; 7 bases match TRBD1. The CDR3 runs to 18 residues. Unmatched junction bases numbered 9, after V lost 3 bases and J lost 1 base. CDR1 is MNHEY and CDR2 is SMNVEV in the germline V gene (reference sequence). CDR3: CASSFRDRTSSYNSPLHF. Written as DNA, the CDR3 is TGTGCCAGCAGTTTTCGGGACAGAACTTCTTCCTATAATTCACCCCTCCACTTT.

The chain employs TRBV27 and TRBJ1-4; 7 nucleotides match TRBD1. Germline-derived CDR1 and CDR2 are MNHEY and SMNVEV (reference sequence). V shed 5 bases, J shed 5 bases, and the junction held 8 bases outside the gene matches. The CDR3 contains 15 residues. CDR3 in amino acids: CASSRQGRENEKLFF. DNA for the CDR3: TGTGCCAGCAGTCGACAGGGTAGGGAGAATGAAAAACTGTTTTTT.

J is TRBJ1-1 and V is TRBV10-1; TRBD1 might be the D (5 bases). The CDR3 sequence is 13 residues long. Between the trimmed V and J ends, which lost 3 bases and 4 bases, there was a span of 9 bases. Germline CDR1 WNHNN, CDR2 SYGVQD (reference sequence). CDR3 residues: CASSDGRATEAFF. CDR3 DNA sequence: TGCGCCAGCAGTGATGGCAGGGCCACTGAAGCTTTCTTT.

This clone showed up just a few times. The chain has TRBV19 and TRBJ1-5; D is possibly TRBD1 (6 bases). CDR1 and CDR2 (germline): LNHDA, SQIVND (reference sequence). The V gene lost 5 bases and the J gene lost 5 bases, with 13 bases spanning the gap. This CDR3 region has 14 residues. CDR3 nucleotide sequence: TGTGCCAGTAGTCTAACGGGGACATATCAGCCCCAGCATTTT. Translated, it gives CASSLTGTYQPQHF.

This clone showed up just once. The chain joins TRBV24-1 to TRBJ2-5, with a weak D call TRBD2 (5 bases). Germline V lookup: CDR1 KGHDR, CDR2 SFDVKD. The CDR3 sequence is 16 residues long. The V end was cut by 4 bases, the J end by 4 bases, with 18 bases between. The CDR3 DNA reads TGTGCCACCAGTGACGTCACAAGGCAACTAGGAGAGACCCAGTACTTC. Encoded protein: CATSDVTRQLGETQYF.

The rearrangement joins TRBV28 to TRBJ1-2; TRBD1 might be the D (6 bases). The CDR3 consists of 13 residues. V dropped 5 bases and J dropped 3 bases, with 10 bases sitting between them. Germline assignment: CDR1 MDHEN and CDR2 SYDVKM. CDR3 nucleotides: TGTGCCAGCAGTCCCCAGGGGTACTATGGCTACACCTTC. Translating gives CASSPQGYYGYTF.

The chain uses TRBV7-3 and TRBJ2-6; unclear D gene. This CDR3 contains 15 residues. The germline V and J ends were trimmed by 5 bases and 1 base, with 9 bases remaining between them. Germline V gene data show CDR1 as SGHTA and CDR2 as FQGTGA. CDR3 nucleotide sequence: TGTGCCAGCAGCCGACTTTCGTCTGGGGCCAACGTCCTGACTTTC. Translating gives CASSRLSSGANVLTF.

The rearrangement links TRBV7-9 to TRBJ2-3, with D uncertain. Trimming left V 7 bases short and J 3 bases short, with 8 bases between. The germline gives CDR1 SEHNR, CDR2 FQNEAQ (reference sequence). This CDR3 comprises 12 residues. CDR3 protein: CASTYRTDTQYF. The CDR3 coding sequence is TGTGCCAGCACCTATAGAACAGATACGCAGTATTTT.